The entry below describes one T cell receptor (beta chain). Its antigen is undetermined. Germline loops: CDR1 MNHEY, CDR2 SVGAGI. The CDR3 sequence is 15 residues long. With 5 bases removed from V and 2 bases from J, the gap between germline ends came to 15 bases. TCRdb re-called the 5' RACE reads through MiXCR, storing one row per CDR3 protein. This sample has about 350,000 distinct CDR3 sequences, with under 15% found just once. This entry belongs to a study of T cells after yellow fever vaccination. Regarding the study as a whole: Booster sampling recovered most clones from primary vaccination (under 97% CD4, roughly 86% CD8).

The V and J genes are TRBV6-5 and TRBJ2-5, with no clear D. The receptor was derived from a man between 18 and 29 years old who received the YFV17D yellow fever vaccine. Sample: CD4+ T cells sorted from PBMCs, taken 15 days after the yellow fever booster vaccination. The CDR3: CASSPLGTEQETQYF. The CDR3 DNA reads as TGTGCCAGCAGTCCCCTGGGAACGGAGCAAGAGACCCAGTACTTC.